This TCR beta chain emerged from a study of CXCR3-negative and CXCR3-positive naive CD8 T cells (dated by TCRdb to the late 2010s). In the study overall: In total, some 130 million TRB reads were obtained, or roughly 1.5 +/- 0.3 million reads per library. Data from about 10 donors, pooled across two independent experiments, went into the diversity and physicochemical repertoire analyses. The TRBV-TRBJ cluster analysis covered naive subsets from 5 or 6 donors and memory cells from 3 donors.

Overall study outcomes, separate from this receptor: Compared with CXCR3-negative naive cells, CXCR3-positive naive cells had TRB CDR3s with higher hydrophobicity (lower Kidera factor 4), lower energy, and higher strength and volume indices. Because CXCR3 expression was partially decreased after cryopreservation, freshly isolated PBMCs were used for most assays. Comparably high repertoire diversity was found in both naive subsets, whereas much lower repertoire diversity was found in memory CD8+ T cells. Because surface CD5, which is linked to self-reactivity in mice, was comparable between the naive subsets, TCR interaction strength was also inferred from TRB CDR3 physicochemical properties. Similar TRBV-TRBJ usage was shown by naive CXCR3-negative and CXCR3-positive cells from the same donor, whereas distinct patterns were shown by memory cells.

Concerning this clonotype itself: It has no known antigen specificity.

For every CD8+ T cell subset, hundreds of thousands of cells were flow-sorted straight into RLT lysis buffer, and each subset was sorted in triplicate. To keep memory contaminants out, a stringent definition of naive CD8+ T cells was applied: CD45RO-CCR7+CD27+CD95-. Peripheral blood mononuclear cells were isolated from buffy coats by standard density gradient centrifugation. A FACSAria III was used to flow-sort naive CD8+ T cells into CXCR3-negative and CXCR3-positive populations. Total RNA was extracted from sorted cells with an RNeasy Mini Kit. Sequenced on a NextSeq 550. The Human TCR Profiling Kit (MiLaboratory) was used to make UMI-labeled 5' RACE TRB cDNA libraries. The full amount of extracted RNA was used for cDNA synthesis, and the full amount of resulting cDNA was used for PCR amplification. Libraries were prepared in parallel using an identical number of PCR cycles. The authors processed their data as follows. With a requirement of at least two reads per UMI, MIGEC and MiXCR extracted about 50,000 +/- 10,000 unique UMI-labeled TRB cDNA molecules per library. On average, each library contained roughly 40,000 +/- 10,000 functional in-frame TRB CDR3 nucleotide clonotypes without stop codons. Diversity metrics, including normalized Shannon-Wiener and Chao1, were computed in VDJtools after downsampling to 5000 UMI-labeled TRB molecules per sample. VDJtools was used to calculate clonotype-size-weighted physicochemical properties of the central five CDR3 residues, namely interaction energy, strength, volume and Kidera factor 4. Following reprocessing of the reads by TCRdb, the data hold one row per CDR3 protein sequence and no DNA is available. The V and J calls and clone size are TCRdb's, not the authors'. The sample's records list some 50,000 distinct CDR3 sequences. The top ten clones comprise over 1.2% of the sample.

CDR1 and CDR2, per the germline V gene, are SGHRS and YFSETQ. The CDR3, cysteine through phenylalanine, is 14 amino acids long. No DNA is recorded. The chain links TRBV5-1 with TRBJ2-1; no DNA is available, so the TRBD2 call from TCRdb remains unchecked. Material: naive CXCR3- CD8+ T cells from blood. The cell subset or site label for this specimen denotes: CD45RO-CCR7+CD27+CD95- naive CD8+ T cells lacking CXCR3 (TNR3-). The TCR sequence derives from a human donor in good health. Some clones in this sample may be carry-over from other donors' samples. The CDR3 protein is CASRRIAGEHEQFF.